This TCR beta chain was sequenced in a study of shared clonotypes between healthy human individuals. Study-wide results and caveats: Naive subsets generally had larger estimated richness than memory subsets.

Repertoires were generated with immunoSEQ multiplex PCR, while TCRdb's copy carries only in-frame clones and drops some. This table has hundreds of thousands of clones, approximately 96% appearing once. As defined, naive CD8 cells were CD45RO-negative and positively selected for CCR7, with terminally differentiated effector memory CD45RA+ cells excluded. A remark on this clone: Its antigen is still unknown. This sample includes further DNA sequences coding for the same CDR3.

Germline V gene data show CDR1 as MNHEY and CDR2 as SMNVEV (reference sequence). This CDR3 is built from 14 residues. Trimming cost V 3 bases and J 2 bases, with 10 bases left between them. V is TRBV27 and J is TRBJ1-1, with D possibly matching TRBD1 (5 bases). The source material was naive CD8+ T cells sorted from blood. The receptor was isolated from a woman in her twenties or thirties in good health. The DNA for the CDR3 is TGTGCCAGCAGTTTCGCCGGGGCAAACACTGAAGCTTTCTTT. Translation: CASSFAGANTEAFF.